The next 28 T cell receptor beta chains were all read from a single sample in a study of glioma-infiltrating T cells after dendritic cell vaccination. Measured with immunoSEQ multiplex PCR; TCRdb has only the in-frame clones, and not every one. The sample lists about 82,000 clones, about 90% occurring once. Sequencing was performed on blood, taken before dendritic cell vaccination. The origin of the receptors is a human donor with glioblastoma.

The chain has TRBV28 and TRBJ2-1; TRBD1 matches at 9 bases. With V trimmed by 5 bases and J by 7 bases, 6 bases remained unmatched. Germline values: CDR1 MDHEN, CDR2 SYDVKM. There are 14 residues in the CDR3. The CDR3 DNA reads TGTGCCAGCAGTCCGGGGGACAGGGAGAATGAGCAGTTCTTC. This sequence encodes CASSPGDRENEQFF.

This chain uses TRBV7-9 with TRBJ2-3; 7 nucleotides line up with TRBD1. Germline trimming cut 2 bases from V and 3 bases from J; bases unmatched to any gene: 2. The germline CDR1 and CDR2 sequences are SEHNR and FQNEAQ (reference sequence). The CDR3 runs 14 residues. CDR3 sequence: CASSLRQGTDTQYF. The CDR3 nucleotides read TGTGCCAGCAGCTTACGACAGGGAACAGATACGCAGTATTTT.

CDR3 in DNA: TGTGCCAGCAGCTTCGCCCAGGGGGCAAGGGACGAGCAGTACTTC. Translating gives CASSFAQGARDEQYF. The chain uses TRBV7-9 and TRBJ2-7; the match to TRBD1 covers 8 bases. The CDR3 is 15 residues long. Germline values: CDR1 SEHNR, CDR2 FQNEAQ (reference sequence). V shed 3 bases and J 5 bases; nucleotides not matched to a gene: 9. Drawing the rest from reference TRBV7-9 and TRBJ2-7, the complete variable domain is DTGVSQNPRHKITKRGQNVTFRCDPISEHNRLYWYRQTLGQGPEFLTYFQNEAQLEKSRLLSDRFSAERPKGSFSTLEIQRTEQGDSAMYLCASSFAQGARDEQYFGPGTRLTVT.

The rearrangement uses TRBV2 and TRBJ1-2, with 8 positions matching TRBD1. The junction had 17 bases not matched to a gene; V was cut back by 3 bases and J by 8 bases. This CDR3 is built from 17 residues. The V gene's germline CDR1 is SNHLY and CDR2 FYNNEI. The CDR3 spells CASSDRGRLEVSSGYTF. The CDR3 nucleotides are TGTGCCAGCAGTGACAGGGGGCGCCTCGAAGTATCATCAGGCTACACCTTC. Filled out from reference TRBV2 and TRBJ1-2, the complete variable domain reads EPEVTQTPSHQVTQMGQEVILRCVPISNHLYFYWYRQILGQKVEFLVSFYNNEISEKSEIFDDQFSVERPDGSNFTLKIRSTKLEDSAMYFCASSDRGRLEVSSGYTFGSGTRLTVV.

The chain employs TRBV7-3 and TRBJ2-5, with no clear D. Germline-derived CDR1 and CDR2 are SGHTA and FQGTGA. Trimming left V 5 bases short and J 4 bases short, with 11 bases between. The CDR3 runs to 13 residues. In nucleotides, the CDR3 is TGTGCCAGCAGCCGTAGTGTTTCAGAGACCCAGTACTTC. The encoded protein is CASSRSVSETQYF.

The V call is TRBV5-1, the J call TRBJ2-2, with D perhaps TRBD1 (6 bases). The CDR3 covers 14 residues. Trimming pared 4 bases from V and 6 bases from J, leaving 13 bases between. The germline V gene has CDR1 SGHRS and CDR2 YFSETQ. CDR3 coding DNA: TGCGCCAGCAGCGGGGGCGATGGCCCCGGGGAGCTGTTTTTT. This sequence encodes CASSGGDGPGELFF. Combining the CDR3 with reference TRBV5-1 and TRBJ2-2 gives the whole variable domain KAGVTQTPRYLIKTRGQQVTLSCSPISGHRSVSWYQQTPGQGLQFLFEYFSETQRNKGNFPGRFSGRQFSNSRSEMNVSTLELGDSALYLCASSGGDGPGELFFGEGSRLTVL.

V is TRBV7-2 and J is TRBJ2-1; 7 bases match TRBD1. V was clipped by 5 bases and J by 0 bases; unmatched bases: 4. The length of the CDR3 is 15 residues. Germline assignment: CDR1 SGHTA and CDR2 FQGNSA. CDR3 in amino acids: CASSLQGRSYNEQFF. CDR3 in DNA: TGTGCCAGCAGCCTACAGGGGCGCTCCTACAATGAGCAGTTCTTC.

V is TRBV5-1 and J is TRBJ2-2, with a possible D match to TRBD2 (6 bases). Germline V gives CDR1 SGHRS, CDR2 YFSETQ. The CDR3 sequence is 14 residues long. The V end was cut by 5 bases, the J end by 6 bases, with 14 bases between. The DNA of the CDR3 is TGCGCCAGCAGTTGGGGCGGGGACGCCGGGGAGCTGTTTTTT. Residues: CASSWGGDAGELFF.

This chain connects TRBV5-1 to TRBJ2-5, with TRBD1 as a possible D gene (5 bases). The V end lost 0 bases, the J end lost 5 bases, and 5 bases lay between the germline ends. There are 12 residues in the CDR3. Germline V CDR1 and CDR2: SGHRS, YFSETQ. CDR3 DNA: TGCGCCAGCAGCTTGGAGGGGGAGACCCAGTACTTC. Protein: CASSLEGETQYF.

The V gene is TRBV14, the J gene TRBJ1-1; D ambiguous. Deletions cut 1 base from V and 2 bases from J, with 11 bases between. The CDR3 loop spans 15 amino acids. Germline lookup yields CDR1 SGHDN and CDR2 FVKESK. Here the CDR3 reads CASSQASFLNTEAFF. Here the CDR3 DNA reads TGTGCCAGCAGCCAAGCGAGTTTTCTCAACACTGAAGCTTTCTTT.

The chain uses TRBV9 and TRBJ2-3; 8 nucleotides match TRBD2. This CDR3 contains 15 residues. Germline-derived CDR1 and CDR2 are SGDLS and YYNGEE. Germline trimming cut 4 bases from V and 3 bases from J; bases unmatched to any gene: 7. As DNA, the CDR3 is TGTGCCAGCAGCCCGGGACTAGAGTTTACAGATACGCAGTATTTT. It specifies CASSPGLEFTDTQYF.

This clone was detected only a few times. The rearrangement joins TRBV16 to TRBJ1-5; 9 bases match TRBD1. Germline assignment: CDR1 KGHSY and CDR2 FQNENV. Trimming cost V 4 bases and J 5 bases; bases outside gene matches: 6. The CDR3 runs to 15 residues. This chain's CDR3 is CASSPTGTGYQPQHF. CDR3 DNA: TGTGCCAGCAGCCCTACCGGGACAGGGTATCAGCCCCAGCATTTT.

V is TRBV11-2 and J is TRBJ2-1, with 8 bases aligning to TRBD2. This CDR3 contains 14 residues. The germline V gene encodes CDR1 SGHAT and CDR2 FQNNGV. Trimming cost V 5 bases and J 15 bases; bases outside gene matches: 15. The CDR3 region has the DNA TGTGCCAGCAGCCTTATTACTTACCGGGAGGGCAGGTTCTTC. Protein sequence: CASSLITYREGRFF. The full variable domain, completed using reference TRBV11-2 and TRBJ2-1, is EAGVAQSPRYKIIEKRQSVAFWCNPISGHATLYWYQQILGQGPKLLIQFQNNGVVDDSQLPKDRFSAERLKGVDSTLKIQPAKLEDSAVYLCASSLITYREGRFFGPGTRLTVL.

CDR3 in amino acids: CASSFSGTYTGELFF. As DNA, the CDR3 is TGCGCCAGCAGCTTCTCGGGGACTTACACCGGGGAGCTGTTTTTT. The gene calls are TRBV5-1 and TRBJ2-2, with D possibly matching TRBD2 (6 bases). The CDR3 contains 15 residues. Germline V gene lookup returns CDR1 SGHRS and CDR2 YFSETQ. Trimming shortened V by 2 bases and J by 3 bases, and 11 bases separated the two germline ends.

V gene TRBV11-3 combines with J gene TRBJ2-2, with 10 bases lining up with TRBD2. V dropped 0 bases and J dropped 8; count of bases not matched to a gene: 3. There are 15 residues in the CDR3. Germline V gene sequence: CDR1 SGHNT, CDR2 YENEEA. The chain's CDR3 is CASSLDRLAGGELFF. Written as DNA, the CDR3 is TGTGCCAGCAGCTTAGATCGACTAGCGGGTGGGGAGCTGTTTTTT.

The chain uses TRBV30 and TRBJ2-1, with 9 positions matching TRBD1. The CDR3 is made up of 15 amino acids. Trimming cost V 4 bases and J 3 bases; bases outside gene matches: 7. CDR1 is GTSNPN and CDR2 is SVGIG in the germline V gene (reference sequence). This CDR3 reads CAWKRQGGYYNEQFF. The CDR3 DNA sequence: TGTGCCTGGAAGAGACAGGGGGGCTACTACAATGAGCAGTTCTTC.

V is TRBV6-4 and J is TRBJ1-6; D is possibly TRBD1 (6 bases). Germline CDR1 and CDR2: MRHNA and SNTAGT. The CDR3 contains 15 residues. V gave up 0 bases and J gave up 5 bases, with 8 bases separating them. The CDR3 sequence is CASSDSAGDNSPLHF. The CDR3 bases are TGTGCCAGCAGTGACTCGGCAGGGGATAATTCACCCCTCCACTTT.

Within the sample, this clone is medium-sized. V and J are TRBV5-4 and TRBJ1-2, with 9 nucleotides matching TRBD1. V shed 4 bases, J shed 7 bases, and the junction held 5 bases outside the gene matches. Germline loops: CDR1 SGHNT, CDR2 YYREEE (reference sequence). The CDR3 runs to 13 residues. CDR3 amino acids: CASSPTGGGGYTF. CDR3 nucleotides: TGTGCCAGCAGCCCGACAGGGGGAGGTGGCTACACCTTC.

V is TRBV30 and J is TRBJ2-5; 13 bases are shared with TRBD2. The CDR3 loop spans 17 amino acids. Germline V gene sequence: CDR1 GTSNPN, CDR2 SVGIG (reference sequence). The V and J ends lost 3 bases and 1 base, in that order; junction bases with no gene match: 8. The CDR3: CAWSHTRTSGGQETQYF. The CDR3 DNA follows: TGTGCCTGGAGCCACACCCGGACTAGCGGGGGCCAAGAGACCCAGTACTTC.

The chain combines TRBV19 with TRBJ1-1; D gene uncertain. CDR3 size: 12 residues. Trimming removed 7 bases at V and 5 bases at J, with 11 bases between. Germline V gene lookup returns CDR1 LNHDA and CDR2 SQIVND (reference sequence). Here the CDR3 DNA reads TGTGCCAGTAATCTCGGGGAGACTGAAGCTTTCTTT. Amino acid sequence: CASNLGETEAFF.

The chain carries TRBV6-6 and TRBJ1-2; D gene uncertain. The germline CDR1 and CDR2 sequences are MNHNY and SVGAGI (reference sequence). The CDR3 covers 12 residues. The V end lost 4 bases, the J end lost 6 bases, and 9 bases lay between the germline ends. CDR3 sequence reads: CASSFREDGYTF. Written as DNA, the CDR3 is TGTGCCAGCAGTTTCCGGGAGGATGGCTACACCTTC.

The genes are TRBV7-2 and TRBJ1-2, with 11 bases fitting TRBD1. This CDR3 is 14 amino acids long. The germline gives CDR1 SGHTA, CDR2 FQGNSA. V trimming: 4 bases; J trimming: 4 bases; junction bases outside the gene matches: 2. CDR3 DNA sequence: TGTGCCAGCAGCTCTGGGACAGGGGGCTATGGCTACACCTTC. Its translation is CASSSGTGGYGYTF. Complete variable domain (other parts from reference TRBV7-2 and TRBJ1-2): GAGVSQSPSNKVTEKGKDVELRCDPISGHTALYWYRQSLGQGLEFLIYFQGNSAPDKSGLPSDRFSAERTGGSVSTLTIQRTQQEDSAVYLCASSSGTGGYGYTFGSGTRLTVV.

The V and J genes are TRBV30 and TRBJ2-7; a weak D match, TRBD1 (5 bases). Trimming pared 4 bases from V and 2 bases from J, leaving 12 bases between. This CDR3 region has 13 residues. Germline V gene sequence: CDR1 GTSNPN, CDR2 SVGIG (reference sequence). Here the CDR3 reads CAWKAKGTYEQYF. The CDR3 DNA reads as TGTGCCTGGAAAGCAAAGGGGACCTACGAGCAGTACTTC.

The chain recombines TRBV19 with TRBJ1-6, with D tentatively TRBD1 (5 bases). Germline CDR1 is LNHDA and CDR2 is SQIVND (reference sequence). Trimming took 5 bases from V and 4 from J, leaving 12 bases between them. The CDR3 is 15 residues long. Here the CDR3 reads CASSFPQEYNSPLHF. The CDR3 coding sequence is TGTGCCAGTAGTTTCCCACAGGAGTATAATTCACCCCTCCACTTT. Full variable domain (rest looked up from reference TRBV19 and TRBJ1-6): DGGITQSPKYLFRKEGQNVTLSCEQNLNHDAMYWYRQDPGQGLRLIYYSQIVNDFQKGDIAEGYSVSREKKESFPLTVTSAQKNPTAFYLCASSFPQEYNSPLHFGNGTRLTVT.

The gene calls are TRBV5-1 and TRBJ1-1, with TRBD1 as a possible D gene (6 bases). The V gene's germline CDR1 is SGHRS and CDR2 YFSETQ. Trimming removed 1 base from V and 3 bases from J, with 10 bases in between. The CDR3 contains 14 residues. In DNA, the CDR3 is TGCGCCAGCAGCTTGATCAGGGGCGACACTGAAGCTTTCTTT. It translates to CASSLIRGDTEAFF.

V and J are TRBV30 and TRBJ2-6; 9 nucleotides match TRBD1. Germline CDR1 GTSNPN, CDR2 SVGIG (reference sequence). V was clipped by 5 bases and J by 1 base; unmatched bases: 9. CDR3 length equals 17 residues. The CDR3 bases are TGTGCCTGGGTCAAACAGGGGGCAATGTCTGGGGCCAACGTCCTGACTTTC. Its translation: CAWVKQGAMSGANVLTF.

The genes are TRBV29-1 and TRBJ2-3; D is unclear. CDR3 length: 14 amino acids. CDR1 is SQVTM and CDR2 is ANQGSEA in the germline V gene. V shed 5 bases and J shed 0 bases, with 12 bases lying between them. Written as DNA, the CDR3 is TGCAGCGTTAATTTCAGGCTAAGCACAGATACGCAGTATTTT. Translating gives CSVNFRLSTDTQYF.

The J gene is TRBJ1-1, the V gene TRBV5-5; 8 bases are shared with TRBD1. Per germline, CDR1 SGHKS and CDR2 YYEKEE (reference sequence). The J segment lost 5 bases and the V segment lost 4 bases, leaving 13 bases of the junction unmatched. This CDR3 is built from 16 residues. In DNA form, the CDR3 reads TGTGCCAGCAGCACAGACAGGGGCGGGTTTCGGACTGAAGCTTTCTTT. This gives the protein CASSTDRGGFRTEAFF.